This T cell receptor beta chain was documented in a study of identical twins. Regarding this clonotype: What it binds is not known.

The CDR3 covers 13 residues. V lost 3 bases and J lost 3; bases outside the gene matches: 2. From germline, CDR1 is SQVTM and CDR2 ANQGSEA. A universal primer site came from template switching; cDNA carried unique molecular identifiers. TCRdb re-called the 5' RACE reads with MiXCR, one entry per CDR3 protein. The sample shows about 720,000 distinct CDR3 sequences, over 8.5% of them seen only once. Study-level results: A cross-sectional statistical analysis, not follow-up of the same donors, supported the conclusions. Abundant cord blood beta clonotypes carried fewer insertions; memory repertoires showed none.

This same sample was also taken into another study, of yellow fever vaccine responses in identical twins.

What was sequenced was PBMCs. The chain couples TRBV29-1 to TRBJ2-7, with 10 nucleotides matching TRBD1. The sequence came from a young woman in good health. The chain's CDR3 is CSVEGQGLYEQYF. The CDR3, as DNA: TGCAGCGTTGAGGGACAGGGGCTCTACGAGCAGTACTTC.